A selection of T cell receptor beta chains follows, all from one sample in a study of T cell responses to AZD1222 COVID-19 vaccine. Data came from immunoSEQ multiplex PCR; TCRdb stores just in-frame clones and leaves some out. There are under 150,000 clones in the sample; about nine tenths occur only once, and just over 7% lies in the top ten. The sequencing used peripheral blood, collected on day 0 of AZD1222 vaccination. Receptors originate from an adult in good health. Both conserved end residues are part of each CDR3. A D gene is named only where the DNA matches it firmly. Clone size is stated in some rows and not others, as once, few, many or a class when expanded.

CDR3	DNA	J	D	V	size
CASRSETGGIYEQYF	TGTGCCAGCAGGTCGGAAACTGGGGGGATCTACGAGCAGTACTTC	TRBJ2-7	.	TRBV28	.
CASSMSLDTQYF	TGCGCCAGCAGCATGAGTTTAGATACGCAGTATTTT	TRBJ2-3	.	TRBV5-1	.
CASSPDRIRRSEKLFF	TGTGCCAGCAGCCCGGATAGAATCCGGCGATCTGAAAAACTGTTTTTT	TRBJ1-4	.	TRBV7-2	.
CASAPHNEQFF	TGTGCCAGCGCGCCTCACAATGAGCAGTTCTTC	TRBJ2-1	.	TRBV6-5	once
CATAGGPYGTDTQYF	TGTGCCACCGCGGGAGGGCCTTACGGCACAGATACGCAGTATTTT	TRBJ2-3	TRBD2	TRBV27	.
CASSQAAGPQHF	TGTGCCAGCAGTCAGGCCGCTGGGCCCCAGCATTTT	TRBJ1-5	.	TRBV13	.
CASSLNRGGGRSNTEAFF	TGCGCCAGCAGCTTGAATCGGGGCGGGGGCAGGTCGAACACTGAAGCTTTCTTT	TRBJ1-1	.	TRBV5-1	.
CASSMVAGVIRDEQFF	TGTGCCAGTAGTATGGTAGCGGGAGTGATTCGGGATGAGCAGTTCTTC	TRBJ2-1	TRBD2	TRBV19	once
CASSRDREQETQYF	TGTGCCAGCAGCCGGGACAGGGAACAAGAGACCCAGTACTTC	TRBJ2-5	TRBD1	TRBV13	.
CASSIDSGGSYNEQFF	TGTGCCAGTAGTATAGACTCAGGGGGCTCCTACAATGAGCAGTTCTTC	TRBJ2-1	TRBD1	TRBV19	.
CASSLGPRARGYEQFF	TGCGCCAGCAGCTTGGGACCCCGGGCCCGGGGGTATGAGCAGTTCTTC	TRBJ2-1	.	TRBV5-1	.
CASSLFTVQREGKQYF	TGTGCCAGCAGCTTATTTACGGTGCAGCGGGAGGGGAAGCAGTACTTC	TRBJ2-7	TRBD2	TRBV7-9	.
CASSQRDSSGGIQYF	TGTGCCAGCAGCCAACGGGACTCCTCGGGGGGCATTCAGTACTTC	TRBJ2-4	TRBD2	TRBV5-8	few
CASSPDLTSGLSNEQFF	TGTGCCAGCAGCCCAGATCTGACTAGCGGGTTGAGCAATGAGCAGTTCTTC	TRBJ2-1	TRBD2	TRBV11-2	once
CASSPRKGGGLGEAFF	TGCGCCAGCAGCCCCCGAAAGGGTGGGGGCTTAGGGGAAGCTTTCTTT	TRBJ1-1	.	TRBV4-1	.
CATSYRGGNQPQHF	TGTGCCACCAGCTACCGGGGGGGCAATCAGCCCCAGCATTTT	TRBJ1-5	.	TRBV15	.
CASGLGEVVGEQFF	TGTGCTAGTGGTTTGGGAGAGGTGGTGGGTGAGCAGTTCTTC	TRBJ2-1	.	TRBV12-5	.
CASSFILGNTGELFF	TGTGCCAGCAGCTTTATTCTGGGGAACACCGGGGAGCTGTTTTTT	TRBJ2-2	.	TRBV7-9	.
CASSSGTGINYEQYF	TGTGCCAGCAGCTCGGGGACAGGGATTAACTACGAGCAGTACTTC	TRBJ2-7	TRBD1	TRBV7-9	once
CASRPGSRSGNTIYF	TGTGCCAGCAGGCCAGGGAGCCGCTCTGGAAACACCATATATTTT	TRBJ1-3	.	TRBV28	.
CASSPGTSPQVETQYF	TGTGCCAGCAGCCCGGGGACTAGCCCCCAGGTAGAGACCCAGTACTTC	TRBJ2-5	TRBD2	TRBV11-2	.
CASSIRQGEFIFYEQYF	TGTGCCAGCAGCATTAGGCAGGGGGAGTTTATTTTCTACGAGCAGTACTTC	TRBJ2-7	.	TRBV21-1	.
CASSLAGGGTGELFF	TGTGCCAGCAGCTTGGCGGGCGGAGGGACCGGGGAGCTGTTTTTT	TRBJ2-2	.	TRBV5-4	few
CASGDGDRTHRVGPPANTGELFF	TGTGCCAGCGGGGACGGGGACCGTACCCACCGGGTTGGTCCCCCCGCGAACACCGGGGAGCTGTTTTTT	TRBJ2-2	.	TRBV2	.
CASSLLAGMYNEQFF	TGTGCCAGTAGTTTGCTAGCGGGAATGTACAATGAGCAGTTCTTC	TRBJ2-1	TRBD2	TRBV19	.
CASSFPHPEGQFF	TGTGCCAGCAGTTTTCCCCACCCCGAGGGGCAGTTCTTC	TRBJ2-1	.	TRBV28	.
CASSLVASRHSYEQYF	TGCGCCAGCAGCTTGGTGGCTAGCCGTCACTCCTACGAGCAGTACTTC	TRBJ2-7	.	TRBV5-1	once
CASSFTGTDTQYF	TGCGCCAGCAGCTTTACGGGCACAGATACGCAGTATTTT	TRBJ2-3	.	TRBV5-1	.
CASSLSPVRIGAYEQYF	TGTGCCAGCAGTTTATCCCCTGTCCGTATAGGGGCCTACGAGCAGTACTTC	TRBJ2-7	.	TRBV27	.
CASRGTGALYEQYF	TGTGCCAGCAGGGGGACAGGGGCCCTTTACGAGCAGTACTTC	TRBJ2-7	TRBD1	TRBV6-5	once
CASSYFLDPVYEQYF	TGTGCCAGCAGTTATTTCTTAGATCCTGTCTACGAGCAGTACTTC	TRBJ2-7	.	TRBV6-2/TRBV6-3	.
CASSPGQGRDEQFF	TGTGCCAGCAGCCCGGGACAGGGGAGGGATGAGCAGTTCTTC	TRBJ2-1	TRBD1	TRBV3-1/TRBV3-2	.
CASSEVYGNTIYF	TGTGCCAGCAGTGAAGTGTACGGAAACACCATATATTTT	TRBJ1-3	.	TRBV6-1	.
CASRPGQGNGNTIYF	TGTGCCAGTAGGCCAGGACAGGGGAATGGAAACACCATATATTTT	TRBJ1-3	TRBD1	TRBV19	.
CASSLAPANTGELFF	TGCGCCAGCAGCTTGGCCCCCGCGAACACCGGGGAGCTGTTTTTT	TRBJ2-2	.	TRBV5-1	.
CASSLTRKLFF	TGTGCCAGCAGTTTAACCCGAAAACTGTTTTTT	TRBJ1-4	.	TRBV28	.
CAISESWGGDGYTF	TGTGCCATCAGTGAGTCGTGGGGCGGGGACGGCTACACCTTC	TRBJ1-2	.	TRBV10-3	.
CASSLDQETQYF	TGCGCCAGCAGCTTGGATCAAGAGACCCAGTACTTC	TRBJ2-5	.	TRBV5-1	.
CATSRDQGRPGGGYTF	TGTGCCACCAGCAGAGATCAAGGGCGGCCTGGGGGTGGCTACACCTTC	TRBJ1-2	.	TRBV15	.
CASSSGERSGNTIYF	TGTGCCAGCAGTTCGGGGGAACGCTCTGGAAACACCATATATTTT	TRBJ1-3	.	TRBV28	.
CASSLGGVMSPLHF	TGTGCCAGCAGTTTAGGGGGGGTTATGTCACCCCTCCACTTT	TRBJ1-6	.	TRBV28	.